These T cell receptor beta chains were read from a single sample in a study of human T cells and chemical hapten exposure. One entry per CDR3 protein results from TCRdb running MiXCR on the RACE reads. Of around 74,000 distinct CDR3 sequences listed, around a third were seen once; the top ten hold roughly 10%. Sequencing used whole blood, obtained in connection with sensitization to the hapten diphenylcyclopropenone (DPC). Every receptor here comes from a man in his forties with alopecia areata. Some clones in this sample may be carry-over from other donors' samples. CDR3s include the opening cysteine and the closing phenylalanine or tryptophan. The D gene is left open where the match is weak. Only some rows state a clone size, as once, few, many or a class for expanded clones.

CDR3 protein: CASSAGTGYEQYF
CDR3 DNA: TGTGCCAGCAGTGCCGGGACTGGGTACGAGCAGTACTTC
V gene: TRBV28
clone size: few
J gene: TRBJ2-7
D gene: -

CDR3 protein: CASRDGPVGEQYF
CDR3 DNA: TGTGCCAGCAGGGATGGACCTGTAGGGGAGCAGTACTTC
V gene: TRBV28
clone size: -
J gene: TRBJ2-7
D gene: -

CDR3 protein: CSVTQTSPGELFF
CDR3 DNA: TGCAGCGTTACCCAGACAAGTCCCGGGGAGCTGTTTTTT
V gene: TRBV29-1
clone size: -
J gene: TRBJ2-2
D gene: -

CDR3 protein: CASSFPLDSSYEQYF
CDR3 DNA: TGTGCCAGCAGTTTCCCTCTGGACAGTTCCTACGAGCAGTACTTC
V gene: TRBV12-3/TRBV12-4
clone size: many
J gene: TRBJ2-7
D gene: -

CDR3 protein: CASSFADAPSLEQYF
CDR3 DNA: TGTGCCAGCAGCTTCGCCGATGCGCCATCACTCGAGCAGTACTTC
V gene: TRBV11-2
clone size: -
J gene: TRBJ2-7
D gene: -

CDR3 protein: CATSRGLLGDTQYF
CDR3 DNA: TGTGCCACCAGCCGAGGTCTTTTAGGAGATACGCAGTATTTT
V gene: TRBV15
clone size: -
J gene: TRBJ2-3
D gene: -

CDR3 protein: CASSGSYPYNEQFF
CDR3 DNA: TGTGCCAGTAGCGGATCCTATCCGTACAATGAGCAGTTCTTC
V gene: TRBV6-5
clone size: -
J gene: TRBJ2-1
D gene: -

CDR3 protein: CASSSQGAGETQYF
CDR3 DNA: TGTGCCAGCAGCTCTCAGGGGGCGGGGGAGACCCAGTACTTC
V gene: TRBV7-2
clone size: few
J gene: TRBJ2-5
D gene: TRBD1

CDR3 protein: CASSPGGGSTDTQYF
CDR3 DNA: TGTGCCAGCAGCCCCGGCGGAGGTAGCACAGATACGCAGTATTTT
V gene: TRBV11-3
clone size: -
J gene: TRBJ2-3
D gene: -

CDR3 protein: CASSPGRTGTYEQYF
CDR3 DNA: TGTGCCAGCAGCCCCGGGCGGACCGGTACCTACGAGCAGTACTTC
V gene: TRBV12-3/TRBV12-4
clone size: -
J gene: TRBJ2-7
D gene: -

CDR3 protein: CASSEFGAGELFF
CDR3 DNA: TGTGCCAGCAGTGAATTCGGAGCCGGGGAGCTGTTTTTT
V gene: TRBV25-1
clone size: -
J gene: TRBJ2-2
D gene: -

CDR3 protein: CASSQDVNRNNEQFF
CDR3 DNA: TGTGCCAGCAGCCAAGATGTAAACCGAAACAATGAGCAGTTCTTC
V gene: TRBV4-2
clone size: -
J gene: TRBJ2-1
D gene: -

CDR3 protein: CASSEGDSYYGYTF
CDR3 DNA: TGTGCCAGCAGCGAGGGAGACAGCTACTATGGCTACACCTTC
V gene: TRBV9
clone size: few
J gene: TRBJ1-2
D gene: -

CDR3 protein: CASSSSDRAYGYTF
CDR3 DNA: TGTGCCAGCAGCTCCTCAGACAGGGCCTATGGCTACACCTTC
V gene: TRBV7-9
clone size: -
J gene: TRBJ1-2
D gene: TRBD1

CDR3 protein: CASSVSGALQETQYF
CDR3 DNA: TGTGCCAGCAGCGTAAGCGGGGCGCTTCAAGAGACCCAGTACTTC
V gene: TRBV9
clone size: few
J gene: TRBJ2-5
D gene: TRBD2

CDR3 protein: CSASPSGSGPDTQYF
CDR3 DNA: TGCAGTGCTTCCCCCAGCGGGTCAGGTCCAGATACGCAGTATTTT
V gene: TRBV20-1
clone size: -
J gene: TRBJ2-3
D gene: -

CDR3 protein: CASSFRGSLADTQYF
CDR3 DNA: TGTGCCAGCAGCTTCCGGGGCTCCCTGGCAGATACGCAGTATTTT
V gene: TRBV5-5
clone size: -
J gene: TRBJ2-3
D gene: -